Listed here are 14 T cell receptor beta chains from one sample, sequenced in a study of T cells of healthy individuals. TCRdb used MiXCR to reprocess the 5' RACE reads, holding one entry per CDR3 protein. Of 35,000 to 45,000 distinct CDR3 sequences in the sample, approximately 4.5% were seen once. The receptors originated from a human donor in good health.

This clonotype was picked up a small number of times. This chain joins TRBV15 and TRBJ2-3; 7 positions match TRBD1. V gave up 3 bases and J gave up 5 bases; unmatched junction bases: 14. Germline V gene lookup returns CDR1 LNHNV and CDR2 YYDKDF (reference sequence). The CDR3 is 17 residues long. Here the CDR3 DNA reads TGTGCCACCAGCAGCCGCCGAACAGGGGCGGTAGTAGATACGCAGTATTTT. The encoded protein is CATSSRRTGAVVDTQYF.

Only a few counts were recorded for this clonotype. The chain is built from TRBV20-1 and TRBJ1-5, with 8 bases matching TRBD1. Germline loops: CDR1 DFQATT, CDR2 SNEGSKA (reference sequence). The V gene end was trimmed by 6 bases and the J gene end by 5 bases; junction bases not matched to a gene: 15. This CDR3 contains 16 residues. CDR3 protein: CSAPNAGQGGDQPQHF. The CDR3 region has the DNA TGCAGTGCGCCTAATGCCGGACAGGGAGGAGATCAGCCCCAGCATTTT.

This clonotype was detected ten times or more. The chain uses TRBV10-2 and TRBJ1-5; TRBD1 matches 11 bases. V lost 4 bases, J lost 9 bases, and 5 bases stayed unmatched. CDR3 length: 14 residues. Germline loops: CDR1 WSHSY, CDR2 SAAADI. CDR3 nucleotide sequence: TGCGCCAGCAGTGCCGGACAGGGGGCTCGGCCCCAGCATTTT. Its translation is CASSAGQGARPQHF.

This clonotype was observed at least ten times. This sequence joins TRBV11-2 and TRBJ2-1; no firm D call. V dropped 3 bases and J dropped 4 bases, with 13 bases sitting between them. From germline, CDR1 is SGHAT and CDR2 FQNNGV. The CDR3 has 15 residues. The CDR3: CASSFVFGNYNEQFF. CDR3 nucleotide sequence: TGTGCCAGCAGCTTCGTCTTTGGGAATTACAATGAGCAGTTCTTC.

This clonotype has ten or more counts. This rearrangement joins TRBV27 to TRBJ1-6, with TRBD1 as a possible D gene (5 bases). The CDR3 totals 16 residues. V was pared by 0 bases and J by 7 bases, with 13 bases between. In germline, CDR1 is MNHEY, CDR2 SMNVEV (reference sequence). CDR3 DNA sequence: TGTGCCAGCAGTTTATCCGGGACGGTTCGCAATTCACCCCTCCACTTT. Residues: CASSLSGTVRNSPLHF.

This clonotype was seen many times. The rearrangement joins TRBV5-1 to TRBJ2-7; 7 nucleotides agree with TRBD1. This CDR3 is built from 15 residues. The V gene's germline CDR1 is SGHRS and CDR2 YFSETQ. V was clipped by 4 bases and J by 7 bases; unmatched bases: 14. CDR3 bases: TGCGCCAGCAGCCCCGTAGTAGGGGGCCTAGAAGAGCAGTACTTC. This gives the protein CASSPVVGGLEEQYF.

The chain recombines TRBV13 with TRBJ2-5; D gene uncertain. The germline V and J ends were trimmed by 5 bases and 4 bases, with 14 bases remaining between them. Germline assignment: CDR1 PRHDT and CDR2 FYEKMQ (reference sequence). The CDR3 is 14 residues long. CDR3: CASSQVPYTETQYF. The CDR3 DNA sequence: TGTGCCAGCAGCCAAGTACCTTACACAGAGACCCAGTACTTC.

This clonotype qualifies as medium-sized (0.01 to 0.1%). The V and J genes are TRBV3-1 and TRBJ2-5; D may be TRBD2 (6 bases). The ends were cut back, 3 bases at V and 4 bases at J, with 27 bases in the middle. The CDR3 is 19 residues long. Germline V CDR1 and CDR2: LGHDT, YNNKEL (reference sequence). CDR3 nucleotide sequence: TGTGCCAGCAGCCACCACTGGGGGGAGGAGGAAAATATCCCAGAGACCCAGTACTTC. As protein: CASSHHWGEEENIPETQYF.

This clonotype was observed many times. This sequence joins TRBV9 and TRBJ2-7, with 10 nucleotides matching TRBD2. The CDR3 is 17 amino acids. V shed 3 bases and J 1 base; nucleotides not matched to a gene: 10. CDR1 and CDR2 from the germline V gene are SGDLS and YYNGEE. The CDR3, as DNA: TGTGCCAGCAGCGATAAGGCGACTAGCGGGCTGTCCTACGAGCAGTACTTC. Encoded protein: CASSDKATSGLSYEQYF. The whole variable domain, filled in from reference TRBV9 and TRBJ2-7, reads DSGVTQTPKHLITATGQRVTLRCSPRSGDLSVYWYQQSLDQGLQFLIQYYNGEERAKGNILERFSAQQFPDLHSELNLSSLELGDSALYFCASSDKATSGLSYEQYFGPGTRLTVT.

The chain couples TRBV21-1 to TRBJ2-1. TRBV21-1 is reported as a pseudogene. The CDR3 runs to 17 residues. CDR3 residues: CASSPSGFDSSYNEQFF. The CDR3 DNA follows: TGTGCCAGCAGCCCGAGTGGGTTCGACAGTTCCTACAATGAGCAGTTCTTC.

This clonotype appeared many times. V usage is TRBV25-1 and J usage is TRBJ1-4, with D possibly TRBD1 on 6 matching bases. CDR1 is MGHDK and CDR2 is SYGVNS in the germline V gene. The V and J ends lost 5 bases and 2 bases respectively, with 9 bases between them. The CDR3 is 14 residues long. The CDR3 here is CASSKDSTNEKLFF. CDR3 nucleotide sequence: TGTGCCAGCAGTAAGGACAGTACTAATGAAAAACTGTTTTTT. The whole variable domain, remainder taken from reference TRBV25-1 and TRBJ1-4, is EADIYQTPRYLVIGTGKKITLECSQTMGHDKMYWYQQDPGMELHLIHYSYGVNSTEKGDLSSESTVSRIRTEHFPLTLESARPSHTSQYLCASSKDSTNEKLFFGSGTQLSVL.

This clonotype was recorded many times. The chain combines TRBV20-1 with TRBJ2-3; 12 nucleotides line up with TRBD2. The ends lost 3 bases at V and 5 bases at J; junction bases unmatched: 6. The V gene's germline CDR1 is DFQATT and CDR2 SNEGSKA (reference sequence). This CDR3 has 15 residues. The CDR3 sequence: CSARRLAGVLDTQYF. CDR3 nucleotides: TGCAGTGCTAGGCGACTAGCGGGAGTGTTAGATACGCAGTATTTT.

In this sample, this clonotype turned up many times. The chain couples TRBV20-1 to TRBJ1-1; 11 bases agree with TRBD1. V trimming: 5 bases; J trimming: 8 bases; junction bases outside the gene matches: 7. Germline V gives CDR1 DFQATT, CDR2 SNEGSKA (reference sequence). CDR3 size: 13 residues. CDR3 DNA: TGCAGTGCTCCGTCGGACAGGGGGCAGGAAGCTTTCTTT. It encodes CSAPSDRGQEAFF.

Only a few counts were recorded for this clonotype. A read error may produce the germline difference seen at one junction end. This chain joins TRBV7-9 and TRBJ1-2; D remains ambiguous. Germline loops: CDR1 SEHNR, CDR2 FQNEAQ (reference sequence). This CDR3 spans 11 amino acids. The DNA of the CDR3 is TGTGCCAGCAGGCGAGACGTCTTGCTCGCCTTC. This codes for CASRRDVLLAF.